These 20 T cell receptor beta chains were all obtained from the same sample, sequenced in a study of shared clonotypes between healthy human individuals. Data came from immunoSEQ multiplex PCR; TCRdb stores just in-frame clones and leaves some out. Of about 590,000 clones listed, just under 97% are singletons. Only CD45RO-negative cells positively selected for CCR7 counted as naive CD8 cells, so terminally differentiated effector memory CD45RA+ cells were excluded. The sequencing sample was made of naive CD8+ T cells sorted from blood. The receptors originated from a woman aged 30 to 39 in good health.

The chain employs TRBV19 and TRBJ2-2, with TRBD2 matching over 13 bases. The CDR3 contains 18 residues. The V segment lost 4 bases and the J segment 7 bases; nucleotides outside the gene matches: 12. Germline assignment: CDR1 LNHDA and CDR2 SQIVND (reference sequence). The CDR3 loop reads CASSTHGLAGEIVGELFF. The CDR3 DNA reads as TGTGCCAGTAGTACTCACGGACTAGCGGGAGAGATTGTCGGGGAGCTGTTTTTT.

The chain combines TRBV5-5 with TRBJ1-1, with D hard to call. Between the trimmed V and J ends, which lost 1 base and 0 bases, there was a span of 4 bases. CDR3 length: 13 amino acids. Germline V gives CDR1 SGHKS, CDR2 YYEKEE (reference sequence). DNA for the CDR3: TGTGCCAGCAGCTTGAGGTTGAACACTGAAGCTTTCTTT. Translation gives CASSLRLNTEAFF.

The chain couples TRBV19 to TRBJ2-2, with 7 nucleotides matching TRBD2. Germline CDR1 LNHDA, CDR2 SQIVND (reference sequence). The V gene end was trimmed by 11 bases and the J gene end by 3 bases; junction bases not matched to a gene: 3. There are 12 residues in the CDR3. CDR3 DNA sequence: TGTGCCTCGGGAGGCGACACCGGGGAGCTGTTTTTT. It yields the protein CASGGDTGELFF. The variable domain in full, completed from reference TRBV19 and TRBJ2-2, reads DGGITQSPKYLFRKEGQNVTLSCEQNLNHDAMYWYRQDPGQGLRLIYYSQIVNDFQKGDIAEGYSVSREKKESFPLTVTSAQKNPTAFYLCASGGDTGELFFGEGSRLTVL.

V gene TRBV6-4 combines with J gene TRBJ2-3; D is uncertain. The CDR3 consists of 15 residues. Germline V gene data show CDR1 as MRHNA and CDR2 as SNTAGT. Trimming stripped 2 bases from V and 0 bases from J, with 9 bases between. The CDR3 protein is CASSDGTESTDTQYF. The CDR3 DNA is TGTGCCAGCAGTGACGGTACAGAAAGCACAGATACGCAGTATTTT.

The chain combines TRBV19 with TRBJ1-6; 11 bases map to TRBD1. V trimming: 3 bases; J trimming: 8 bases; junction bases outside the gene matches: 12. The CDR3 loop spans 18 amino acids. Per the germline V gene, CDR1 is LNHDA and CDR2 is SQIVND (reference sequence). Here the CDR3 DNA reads TGTGCCAGTAGTATTAAGGACAGGGGGCGCGTTGGCCATTCACCCCTCCACTTT. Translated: CASSIKDRGRVGHSPLHF. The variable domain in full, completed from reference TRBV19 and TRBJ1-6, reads DGGITQSPKYLFRKEGQNVTLSCEQNLNHDAMYWYRQDPGQGLRLIYYSQIVNDFQKGDIAEGYSVSREKKESFPLTVTSAQKNPTAFYLCASSIKDRGRVGHSPLHFGNGTRLTVT.

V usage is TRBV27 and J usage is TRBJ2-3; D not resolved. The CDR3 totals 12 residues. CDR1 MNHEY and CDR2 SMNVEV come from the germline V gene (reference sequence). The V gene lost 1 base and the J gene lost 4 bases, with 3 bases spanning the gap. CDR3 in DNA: TGTGCCAGCAGTTTATACCCAGATACGCAGTATTTT. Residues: CASSLYPDTQYF.

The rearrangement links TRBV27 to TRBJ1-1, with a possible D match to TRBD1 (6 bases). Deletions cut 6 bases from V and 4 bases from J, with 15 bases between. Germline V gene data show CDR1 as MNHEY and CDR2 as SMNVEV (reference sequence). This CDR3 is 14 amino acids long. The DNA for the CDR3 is TGTGCCAGCAGAGTGTCAGGGACACGCACTGAAGCTTTCTTT. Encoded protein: CASRVSGTRTEAFF.

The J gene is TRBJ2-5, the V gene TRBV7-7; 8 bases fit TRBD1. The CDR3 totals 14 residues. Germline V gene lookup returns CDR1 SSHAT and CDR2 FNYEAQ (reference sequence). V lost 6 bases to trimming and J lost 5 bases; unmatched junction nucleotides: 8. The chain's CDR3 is CASSHGQGRETQYF. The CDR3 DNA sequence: TGTGCCAGCAGTCATGGACAGGGTCGGGAGACCCAGTACTTC.

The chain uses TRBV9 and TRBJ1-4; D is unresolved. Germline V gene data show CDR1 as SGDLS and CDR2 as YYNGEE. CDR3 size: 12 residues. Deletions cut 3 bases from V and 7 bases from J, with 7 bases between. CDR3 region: CASSAAGEKLFF. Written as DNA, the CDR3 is TGTGCCAGCAGCGCCGCAGGTGAAAAACTGTTTTTT.

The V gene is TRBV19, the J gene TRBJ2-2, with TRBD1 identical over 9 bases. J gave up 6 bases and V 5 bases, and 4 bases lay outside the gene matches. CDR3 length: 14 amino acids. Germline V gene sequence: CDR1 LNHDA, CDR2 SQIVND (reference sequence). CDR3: CASSGDRASGELFF. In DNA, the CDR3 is TGTGCCAGTAGTGGGGACAGGGCGTCCGGGGAGCTGTTTTTT. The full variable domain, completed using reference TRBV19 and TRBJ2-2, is DGGITQSPKYLFRKEGQNVTLSCEQNLNHDAMYWYRQDPGQGLRLIYYSQIVNDFQKGDIAEGYSVSREKKESFPLTVTSAQKNPTAFYLCASSGDRASGELFFGEGSRLTVL.

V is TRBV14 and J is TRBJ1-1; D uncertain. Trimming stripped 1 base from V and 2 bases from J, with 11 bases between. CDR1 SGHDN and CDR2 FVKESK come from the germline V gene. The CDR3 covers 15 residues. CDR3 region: CASSQAPRVNTEAFF. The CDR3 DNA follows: TGTGCCAGCAGCCAAGCGCCAAGGGTTAACACTGAAGCTTTCTTT.

CDR3: CASSPGGRDRGPEAFF. CDR3 DNA sequence: TGCGCCAGCAGCCCGGGTGGGAGGGACAGAGGTCCTGAAGCTTTCTTT. The chain links TRBV4-1 to TRBJ1-1, with TRBD1 matching over 7 bases. The ends lost 4 bases at V and 6 bases at J; junction bases unmatched: 14. The germline V gene has CDR1 MGHRA and CDR2 YSYEKL. This CDR3 region has 16 residues.

CDR3 amino acids: CASSLVLGSPSYNEQFF. CDR3 DNA: TGTGCCAGCAGCTTGGTACTGGGATCCCCTTCCTACAATGAGCAGTTCTTC. The chain carries TRBV5-6 and TRBJ2-1; D is ambiguous. Per the germline V gene, CDR1 is SGHDT and CDR2 is YYEEEE. The CDR3 runs 17 residues. Trimming stripped 0 bases from V and 1 base from J, with 14 bases between.

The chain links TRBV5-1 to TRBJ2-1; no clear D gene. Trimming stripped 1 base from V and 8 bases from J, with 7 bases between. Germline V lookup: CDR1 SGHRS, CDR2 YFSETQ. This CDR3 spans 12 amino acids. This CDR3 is CASSLKGYEQFF. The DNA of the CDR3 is TGCGCCAGCAGCTTGAAAGGCTATGAGCAGTTCTTC.

The CDR3, as DNA: TGTGCCAGTATCGGAGTTGACGTGCGGGCTGAAGCTTTCTTT. As protein: CASIGVDVRAEAFF. The V gene is TRBV6-1, the J gene TRBJ1-1; D unclear. The CDR3 is 14 residues long. V was trimmed by 9 bases and J by 6 bases, leaving 20 bases between them. CDR1 and CDR2 (germline): MNHNS, SASEGT.

The CDR3 nucleotides read TGTGCCAGCAGCTCACCGGGACCCCTAGGAAACAATGAGCAGTTCTTC. This translates into CASSSPGPLGNNEQFF. The chain couples TRBV5-4 to TRBJ2-1; possibly TRBD1 or TRBD2 for D (5 bases each). Germline V gene lookup returns CDR1 SGHNT and CDR2 YYREEE (reference sequence). The CDR3 length is 16 residues. Trimming left V 3 bases short and J 5 bases short, with 18 bases between.

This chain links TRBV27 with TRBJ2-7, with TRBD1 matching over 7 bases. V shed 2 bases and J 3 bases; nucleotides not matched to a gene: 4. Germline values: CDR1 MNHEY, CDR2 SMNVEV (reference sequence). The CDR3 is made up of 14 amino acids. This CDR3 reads CASSLRTGVYEQYF. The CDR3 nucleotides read TGTGCCAGCAGTTTAAGGACAGGAGTCTACGAGCAGTACTTC.

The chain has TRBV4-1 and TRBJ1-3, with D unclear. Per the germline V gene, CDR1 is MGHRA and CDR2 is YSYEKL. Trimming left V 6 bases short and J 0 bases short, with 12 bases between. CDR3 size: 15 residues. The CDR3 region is CASSFDTLSGNTIYF. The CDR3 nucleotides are TGCGCCAGCAGTTTTGACACTCTCTCTGGAAACACCATATATTTT.

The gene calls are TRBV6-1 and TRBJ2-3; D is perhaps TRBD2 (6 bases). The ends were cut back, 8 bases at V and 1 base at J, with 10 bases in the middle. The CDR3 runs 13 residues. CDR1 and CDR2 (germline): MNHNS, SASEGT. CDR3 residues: CASSSDRTDTQYF. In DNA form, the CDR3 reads TGTGCCAGCTCTAGCGACCGCACAGATACGCAGTATTTT.

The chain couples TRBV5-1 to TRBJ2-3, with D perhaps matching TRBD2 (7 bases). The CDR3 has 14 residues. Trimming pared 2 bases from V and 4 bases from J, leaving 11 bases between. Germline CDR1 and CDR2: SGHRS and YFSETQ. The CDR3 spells CASSFFGGPDTQYF. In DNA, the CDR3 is TGCGCCAGCAGCTTTTTCGGGGGGCCAGATACGCAGTATTTT.